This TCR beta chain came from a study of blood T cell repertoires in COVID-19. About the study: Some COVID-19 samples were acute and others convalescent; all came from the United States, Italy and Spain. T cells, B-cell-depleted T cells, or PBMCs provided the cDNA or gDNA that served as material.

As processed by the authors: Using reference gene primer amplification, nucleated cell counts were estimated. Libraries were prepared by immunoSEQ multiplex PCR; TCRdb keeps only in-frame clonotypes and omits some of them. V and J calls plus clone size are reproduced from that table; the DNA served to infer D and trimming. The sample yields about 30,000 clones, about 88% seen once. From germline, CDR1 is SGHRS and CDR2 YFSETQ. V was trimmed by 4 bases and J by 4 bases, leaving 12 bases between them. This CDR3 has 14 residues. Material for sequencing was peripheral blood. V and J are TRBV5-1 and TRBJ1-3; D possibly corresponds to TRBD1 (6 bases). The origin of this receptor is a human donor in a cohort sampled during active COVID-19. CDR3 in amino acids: CASSPRGAGNTIYF. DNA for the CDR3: TGCGCCAGCAGCCCCAGGGGAGCCGGAAACACCATATATTTT.